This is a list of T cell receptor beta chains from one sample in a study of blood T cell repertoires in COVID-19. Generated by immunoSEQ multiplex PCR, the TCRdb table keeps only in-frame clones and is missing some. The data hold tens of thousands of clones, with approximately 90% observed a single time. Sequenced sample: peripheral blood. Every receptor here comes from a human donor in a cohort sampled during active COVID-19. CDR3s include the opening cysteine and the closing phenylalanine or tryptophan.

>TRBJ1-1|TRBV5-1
CASSSRPGGPNTEAFF
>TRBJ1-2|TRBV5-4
CASSLGGTGDYGYTF
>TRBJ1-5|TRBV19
CASSATGGTGQPQHF
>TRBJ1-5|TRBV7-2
CASSLDRVGLPQHF
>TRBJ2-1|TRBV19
CASSWSTEQFF
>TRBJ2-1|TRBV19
CASSGTSGSSYNEQFF
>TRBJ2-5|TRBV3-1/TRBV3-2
CASSQITSVYQETQYF
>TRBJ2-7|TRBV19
CASSGLAGGYEQYF
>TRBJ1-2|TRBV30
CAWSVRDRGSYGYTF
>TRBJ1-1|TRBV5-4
CASSLWDRGRNTEAFF
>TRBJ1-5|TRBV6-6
CASSVPLTDSNQPQHF
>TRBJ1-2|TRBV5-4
CASSLGAVPNYGYTF
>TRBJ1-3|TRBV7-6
CASSPGVAKDTIYF
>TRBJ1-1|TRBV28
CASRRDRGSLAFF
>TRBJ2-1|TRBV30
CAWTSLGLAGPNEQFF
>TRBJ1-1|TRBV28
CASSTIGQGNTEAFF
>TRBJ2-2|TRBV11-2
CASRTRGTNTGELFF
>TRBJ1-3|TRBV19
CASSWTADSGNTIYF
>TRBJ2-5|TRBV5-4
CASSTVGGKETQYF
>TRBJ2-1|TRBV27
CASSPNARGDEQFF
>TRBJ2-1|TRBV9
CASSIRGGDEQFF
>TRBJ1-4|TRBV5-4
CASSLYPFEKLFF
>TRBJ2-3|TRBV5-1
CASSLVPNVGGISTDTQYF
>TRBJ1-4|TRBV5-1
CASSLTGVATNEKLFF
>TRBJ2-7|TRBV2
CASSKQGYEQYF
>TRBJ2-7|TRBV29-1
CSVALMREYEQYF
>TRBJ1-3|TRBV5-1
CASSLAWGDGRNTIYF
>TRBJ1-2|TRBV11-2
CASSPGQNFPSANYGYTF
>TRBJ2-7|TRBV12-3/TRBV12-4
CASSFNRAYEQYF
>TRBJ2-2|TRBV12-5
CASGFLSSGGAHTGELFF
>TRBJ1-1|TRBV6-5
CASSYGGSLNTEAFF
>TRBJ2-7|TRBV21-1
CASSLRGEQYF
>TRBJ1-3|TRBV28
CASSPDSSGNTIYF
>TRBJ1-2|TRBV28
CASSLYRGSIGYTF
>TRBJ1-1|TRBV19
CASSTGALNTEAFF
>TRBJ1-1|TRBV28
CASSLDRGRNTEAFF
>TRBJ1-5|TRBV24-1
CATSDPNQPQHF
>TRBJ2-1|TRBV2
CASGSGGAVNEQFF
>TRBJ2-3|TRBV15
CATSREVAGDTSTDTQYF
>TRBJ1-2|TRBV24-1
CATSDPGTYGYTF
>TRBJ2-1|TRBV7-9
CASSLSSGGLNEQFF
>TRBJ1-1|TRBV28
CASRRQGAKGEAFF
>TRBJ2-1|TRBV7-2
CASSFGRGNDEQFF
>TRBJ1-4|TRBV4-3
CASSQERQNIGTNEKLFF
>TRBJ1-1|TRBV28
CASRGGGTMNTEAFF
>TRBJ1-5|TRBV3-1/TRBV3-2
CASSQGTASNQPQHF
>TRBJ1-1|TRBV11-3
CASSLDYPGTEAFF
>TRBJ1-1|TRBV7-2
CASSREQGSSGAFF
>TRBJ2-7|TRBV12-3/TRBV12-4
CASSLRHYYEQYF
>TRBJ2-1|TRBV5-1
CASSSRDTYNEQFF
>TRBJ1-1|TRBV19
CASSIRVRASTEAFF
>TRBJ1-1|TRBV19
CATRAGRNTEAFF
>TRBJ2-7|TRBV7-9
CASSLGGGSGYEQYF
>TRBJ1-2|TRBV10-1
CASSETANYGYTF